This T cell receptor (beta chain) was sequenced during a study of blood T cell repertoires in COVID-19. Whole-study context: Both acute and convalescent COVID-19 samples were obtained from the United States, Italy and Spain. T cells, B-cell-depleted T cells, or PBMCs provided the cDNA or gDNA that served as material.

Authors' analysis steps: Scientists estimated how many nucleated cells there were by amplifying reference gene primers. This table comes from immunoSEQ multiplex PCR, and its TCRdb copy is limited to in-frame clones, with some not included. D and trimming come from the DNA, and the V and J calls and clone size come from that table. Of 120,000 or so clones listed, 60% to 80% are singletons. Specimen: peripheral blood. The source is a man between 60 and 70 years old with acute or convalescent COVID-19.

CDR3 residues: CAWSVPDRERGKQFF. In nucleotides, the CDR3 is TGTGCCTGGAGTGTGCCGGACAGGGAAAGGGGGAAGCAGTTCTTC. This rearrangement joins TRBV30 to TRBJ2-1; 8 bases are a match to TRBD1. The J segment lost 11 bases and the V segment lost 0 bases, leaving 12 bases of the junction unmatched. The CDR3 contains 15 residues. The V gene's germline CDR1 is GTSNPN and CDR2 SVGIG (reference sequence).